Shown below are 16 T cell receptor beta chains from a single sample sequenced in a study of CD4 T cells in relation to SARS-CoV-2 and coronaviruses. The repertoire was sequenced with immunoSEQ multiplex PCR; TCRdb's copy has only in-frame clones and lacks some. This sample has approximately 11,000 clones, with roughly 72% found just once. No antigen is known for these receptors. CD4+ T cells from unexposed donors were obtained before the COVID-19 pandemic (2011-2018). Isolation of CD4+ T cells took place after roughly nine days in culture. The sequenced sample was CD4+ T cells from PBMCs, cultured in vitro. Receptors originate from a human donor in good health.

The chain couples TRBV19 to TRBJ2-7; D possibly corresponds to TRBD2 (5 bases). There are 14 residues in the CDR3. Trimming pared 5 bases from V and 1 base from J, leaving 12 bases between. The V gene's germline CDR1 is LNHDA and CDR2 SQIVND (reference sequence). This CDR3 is CASSQDSPSYEQYF. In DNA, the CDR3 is TGTGCCAGTAGTCAGGACTCACCATCCTACGAGCAGTACTTC.

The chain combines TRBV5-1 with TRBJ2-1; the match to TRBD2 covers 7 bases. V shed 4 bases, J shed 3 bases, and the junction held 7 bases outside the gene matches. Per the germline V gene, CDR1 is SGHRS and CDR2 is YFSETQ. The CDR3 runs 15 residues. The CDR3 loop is CASSPMGGDYNEQFF. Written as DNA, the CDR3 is TGCGCCAGCAGCCCAATGGGGGGGGACTACAATGAGCAGTTCTTC.

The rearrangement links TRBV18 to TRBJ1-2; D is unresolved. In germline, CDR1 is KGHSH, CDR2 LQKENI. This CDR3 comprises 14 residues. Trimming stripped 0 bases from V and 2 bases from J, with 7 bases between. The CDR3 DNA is TGTGCCAGCTCACCACCCCCAACCAACTATGGCTACACCTTC. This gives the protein CASSPPPTNYGYTF.

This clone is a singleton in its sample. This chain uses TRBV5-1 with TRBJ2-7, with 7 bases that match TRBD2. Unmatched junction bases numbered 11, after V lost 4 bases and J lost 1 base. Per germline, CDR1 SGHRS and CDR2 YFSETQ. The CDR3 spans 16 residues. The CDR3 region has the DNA TGCGCCAGCAGCCTCAGCTTCGGGGGGACGTCCTACGAGCAGTACTTC. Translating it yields CASSLSFGGTSYEQYF.

The CDR3 protein is CASSHGSSNQPQHF. As DNA, the CDR3 is TGTGCCAGCAGCCACGGGTCCAGCAATCAGCCCCAGCATTTT. The chain is built from TRBV3-1 (or the pseudogene TRBV3-2) and TRBJ1-5; the D is unclear. V shed 3 bases and J shed 1 base, with 7 bases lying between them. Germline-derived CDR1 and CDR2 are LGHDT and YNNKEL (reference sequence). The CDR3 covers 14 residues.

CDR3 coding DNA: TGCGCCAGCAGCCAAGTCGGGAGGGACTGGGTAAGGACTGAAGCTTTCTTT. The encoded protein is CASSQVGRDWVRTEAFF. The V and J genes are TRBV4-1 and TRBJ1-1, with D possibly TRBD1 on 5 matching bases. Deletions cut 1 base from V and 5 bases from J, with 20 bases between. Germline CDR1 MGHRA, CDR2 YSYEKL. The CDR3 runs 17 residues.

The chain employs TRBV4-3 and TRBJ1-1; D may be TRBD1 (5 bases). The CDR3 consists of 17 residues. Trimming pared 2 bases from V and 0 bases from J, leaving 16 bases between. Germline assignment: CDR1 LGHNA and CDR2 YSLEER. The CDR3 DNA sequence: TGCGCCAGCAGCCAAAGTAGGGGCGGGGGGATGAACACTGAAGCTTTCTTT. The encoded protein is CASSQSRGGGMNTEAFF.

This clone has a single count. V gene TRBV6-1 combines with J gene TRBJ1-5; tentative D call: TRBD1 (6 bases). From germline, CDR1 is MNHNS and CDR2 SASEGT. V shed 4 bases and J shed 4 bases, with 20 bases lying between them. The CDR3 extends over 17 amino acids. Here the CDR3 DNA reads TGTGCCAGCAGTGCCACATATATGGGGGCGCGGAATCAGCCCCAGCATTTT. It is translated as CASSATYMGARNQPQHF.

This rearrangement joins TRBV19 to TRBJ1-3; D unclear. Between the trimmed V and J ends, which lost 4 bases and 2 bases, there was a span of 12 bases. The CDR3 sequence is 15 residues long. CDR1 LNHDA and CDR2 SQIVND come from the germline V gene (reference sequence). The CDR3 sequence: CASSSQDGPGNTIYF. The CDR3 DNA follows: TGTGCCAGTAGTAGTCAGGACGGACCTGGAAACACCATATATTTT.

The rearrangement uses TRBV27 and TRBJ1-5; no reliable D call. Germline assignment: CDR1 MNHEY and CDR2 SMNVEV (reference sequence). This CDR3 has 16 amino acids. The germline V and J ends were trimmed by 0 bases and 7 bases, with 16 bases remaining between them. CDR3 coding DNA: TGTGCCAGCAGTTTATCCCGGGTCTCGGTGGGGCAGCCCCAGCATTTT. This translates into CASSLSRVSVGQPQHF.

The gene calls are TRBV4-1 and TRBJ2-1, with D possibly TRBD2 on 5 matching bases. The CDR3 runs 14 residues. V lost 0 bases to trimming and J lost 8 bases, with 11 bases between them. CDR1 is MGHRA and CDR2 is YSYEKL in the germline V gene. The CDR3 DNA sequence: TGCGCCAGCAGCCAAGATAGCGCCTTCTATGAGCAGTTCTTC. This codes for CASSQDSAFYEQFF.

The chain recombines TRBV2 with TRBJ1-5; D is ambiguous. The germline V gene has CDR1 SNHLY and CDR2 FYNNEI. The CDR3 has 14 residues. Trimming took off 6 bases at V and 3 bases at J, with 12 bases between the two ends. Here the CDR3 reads CASSDSTDNQPQHF. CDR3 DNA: TGTGCCAGCAGCGACTCAACAGACAATCAGCCCCAGCATTTT.

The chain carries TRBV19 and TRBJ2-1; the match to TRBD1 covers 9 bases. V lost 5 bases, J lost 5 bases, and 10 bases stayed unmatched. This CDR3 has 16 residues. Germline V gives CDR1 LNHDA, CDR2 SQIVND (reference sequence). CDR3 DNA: TGTGCCAGTAGTCGAATGACAGGGGGTGGAGACAATGAGCAGTTCTTC. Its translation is CASSRMTGGGDNEQFF.

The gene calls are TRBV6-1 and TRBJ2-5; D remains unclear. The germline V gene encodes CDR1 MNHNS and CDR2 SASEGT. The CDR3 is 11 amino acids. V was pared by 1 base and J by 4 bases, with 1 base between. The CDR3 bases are TGTGCCAGCAGTGAAGGAGAGACCCAGTACTTC. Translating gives CASSEGETQYF.

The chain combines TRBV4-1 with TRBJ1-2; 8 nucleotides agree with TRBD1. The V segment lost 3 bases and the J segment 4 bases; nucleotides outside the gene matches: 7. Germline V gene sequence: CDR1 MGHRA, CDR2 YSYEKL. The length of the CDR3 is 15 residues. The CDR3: CASSQPDREGYGYTF. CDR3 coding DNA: TGCGCCAGCAGCCAGCCGGACAGGGAGGGCTATGGCTACACCTTC.

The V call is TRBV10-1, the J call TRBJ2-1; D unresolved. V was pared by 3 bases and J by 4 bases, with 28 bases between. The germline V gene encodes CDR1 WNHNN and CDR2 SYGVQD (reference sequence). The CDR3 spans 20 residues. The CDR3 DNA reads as TGCGCCAGCAGTGATGTTCTCTGCCGAAAAACTATGGCCCCATACAATGAGCAGTTCTTC. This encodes CASSDVLCRKTMAPYNEQFF.